This T cell receptor beta chain was observed in a study of tumor and adjacent non-tumor tissue in lung cancer. Study in general: Each sample yielded millions of productive TCRbeta reads on average.

RNA was extracted from bulk tissue without any cell sorting. Donors were chemotherapy-naive, newly diagnosed lung cancer surgical patients in China, August–late 2014. Three rounds of nested PCR, following a modified ARM-PCR protocol, produced the TCRbeta library. MiXCR was run by TCRdb on the multiplex PCR reads, yielding one entry per CDR3 protein. Here the sample spans 65,000 to 75,000 distinct CDR3 sequences, roughly 73% being singletons. The germline gives CDR1 MNHNS, CDR2 SASEGT. The CDR3 totals 15 residues. J was trimmed by 7 bases and V by 7 bases; bases with no gene match: 9. The sample holds one count of this clonotype. The conserved phenylalanine or tryptophan is not found at the CDR3 terminus, so this likely reflects a read error.

The origin of this receptor is a man aged 55 to 70 with non-small cell lung cancer. Material for sequencing was lung tumor tissue. This chain uses TRBV6-1 with TRBJ2-7; 14 bases align to TRBD2. CDR3 nucleotide sequence: TGTGCCAGCACCCTCGGACTAGCGGGAGGATGTGAGCAGTACTCC. Protein sequence: CASTLGLAGGCEQYS.